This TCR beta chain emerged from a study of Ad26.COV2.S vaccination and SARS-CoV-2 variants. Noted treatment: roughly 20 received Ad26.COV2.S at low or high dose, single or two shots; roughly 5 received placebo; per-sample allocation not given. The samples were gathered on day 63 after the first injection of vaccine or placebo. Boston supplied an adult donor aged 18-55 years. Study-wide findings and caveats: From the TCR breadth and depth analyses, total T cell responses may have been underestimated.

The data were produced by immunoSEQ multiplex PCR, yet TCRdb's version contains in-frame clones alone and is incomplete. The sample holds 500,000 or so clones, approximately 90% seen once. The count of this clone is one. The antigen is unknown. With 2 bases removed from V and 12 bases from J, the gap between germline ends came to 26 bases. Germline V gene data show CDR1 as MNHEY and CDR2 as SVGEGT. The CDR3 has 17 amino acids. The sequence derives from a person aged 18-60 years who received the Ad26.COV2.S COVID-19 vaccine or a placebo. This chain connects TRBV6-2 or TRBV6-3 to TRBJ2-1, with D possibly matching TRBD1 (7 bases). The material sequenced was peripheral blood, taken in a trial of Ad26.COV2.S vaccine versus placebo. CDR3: CASSYDGLGRGVFGQFF. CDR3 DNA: TGTGCCAGCAGTTACGATGGTCTGGGCAGGGGGGTTTTCGGGCAGTTCTTC.